The clone carrying this T cell receptor (beta chain) appeared once. Its antigen is unidentified. Given a much more abundant clone one base away, this may be a read error. This entry belongs to a study of tumor-infiltrating lymphocytes in primary liver carcinoma. Background on the study: Aged between 30 and 69 years, the patients were men and women. Whole-study results and caveats: A significantly higher top-250-clone fraction was found in tumors than in blood (p = 0.039).

Making TCR beta cDNA involved approximately 510 ng total RNA and a constant-region primer. A slightly modified ARM-PCR protocol with three nested multiplex PCR rounds produced these TCR beta libraries. The study ran its first two PCR rounds for roughly 11 cycles each, using TRBV1-TRBV30 forward primers and a C-beta reverse primer. MiXCR, applied by TCRdb to the multiplex PCR reads, yields one record per CDR3 protein. This sample has over 40,000 distinct CDR3 sequences, with 60% to 80% found just once. Co-extraction of both nucleic acids (RNA and DNA) used roughly 19-33 mg of unsorted bulk tissue. For each tumor, five separate regions were sampled. Every tumor sample held more than 75% viable tumor cells. This CDR3 is built from 16 residues. Between the trimmed V and J ends, which lost 7 bases and 3 bases, there was a span of 20 bases. Per the germline V gene, CDR1 is MDHEN and CDR2 is SYDVKM.

The origin of this receptor is a man aged 35-49 years with primary liver carcinoma and hepatitis B virus infection. Material for sequencing was liver tumor tissue from sampling region 5. Subset in this sample: tumor region T5, tumor centre. The chain recombines TRBV28 with TRBJ2-3; tentatively, D is TRBD1 or TRBD2 (6 bases each). CDR3 loop: CASTTGGHPQTDTQYF. The CDR3 region has the DNA TGTGCCAGCACCACTGGGGGGCACCCACAGACAGATACGCAGTATTTT.